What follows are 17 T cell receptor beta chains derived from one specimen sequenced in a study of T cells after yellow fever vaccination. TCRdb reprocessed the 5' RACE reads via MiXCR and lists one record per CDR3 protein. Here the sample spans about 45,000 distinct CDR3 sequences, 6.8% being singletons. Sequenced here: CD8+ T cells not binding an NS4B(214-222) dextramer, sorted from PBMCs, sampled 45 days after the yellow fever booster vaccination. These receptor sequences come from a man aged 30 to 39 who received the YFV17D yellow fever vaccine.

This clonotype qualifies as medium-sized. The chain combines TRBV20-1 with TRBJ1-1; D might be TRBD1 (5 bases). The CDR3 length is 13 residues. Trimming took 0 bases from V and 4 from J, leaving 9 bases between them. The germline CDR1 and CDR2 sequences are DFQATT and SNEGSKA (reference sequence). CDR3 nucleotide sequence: TGCAGTGCTAGAGATTTAGGGGCCACTGAAGCTTTCTTT. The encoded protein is CSARDLGATEAFF.

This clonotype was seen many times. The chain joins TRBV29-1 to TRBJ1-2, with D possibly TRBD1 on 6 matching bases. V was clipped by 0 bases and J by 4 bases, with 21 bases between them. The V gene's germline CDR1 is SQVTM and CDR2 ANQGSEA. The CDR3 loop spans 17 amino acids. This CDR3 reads CSVEDNSYRDGGYGYTF. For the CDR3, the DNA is TGCAGCGTTGAAGATAACTCCTACAGGGACGGAGGCTATGGCTACACCTTC.

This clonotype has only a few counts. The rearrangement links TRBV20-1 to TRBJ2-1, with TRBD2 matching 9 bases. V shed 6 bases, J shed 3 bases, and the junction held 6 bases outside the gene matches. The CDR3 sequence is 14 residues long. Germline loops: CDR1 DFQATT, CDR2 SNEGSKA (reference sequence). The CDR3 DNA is TGCAGTGCCCGCGGGAGGGCCTTCTACAATGAGCAGTTCTTC. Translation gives CSARGRAFYNEQFF.

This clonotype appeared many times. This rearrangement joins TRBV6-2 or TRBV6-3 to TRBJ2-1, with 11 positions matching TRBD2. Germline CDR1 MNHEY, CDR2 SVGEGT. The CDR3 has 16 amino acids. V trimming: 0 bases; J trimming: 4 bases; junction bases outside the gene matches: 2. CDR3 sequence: CASSYSGTSGYNEQFF. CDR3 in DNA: TGTGCCAGCAGTTACTCAGGGACTAGCGGATACAATGAGCAGTTCTTC.

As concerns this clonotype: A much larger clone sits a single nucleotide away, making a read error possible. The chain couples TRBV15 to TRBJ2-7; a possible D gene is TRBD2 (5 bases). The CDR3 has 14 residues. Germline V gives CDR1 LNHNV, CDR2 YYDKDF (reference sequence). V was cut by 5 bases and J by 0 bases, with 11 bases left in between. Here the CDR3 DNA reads TGTGCCACCAGCGAAATAGACTACTCCTACGAGCAGTACTTC. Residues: CATSEIDYSYEQYF.

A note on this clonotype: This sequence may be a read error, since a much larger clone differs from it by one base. CDR3 loop: CASRYSQGWETQYF. The CDR3 nucleotides read TGTGCCAGCAGATACTCACAGGGCTGGGAGACCCAGTACTTC. The rearrangement joins TRBV28 to TRBJ2-5; D perhaps matches TRBD1 (6 bases). Germline V gene data show CDR1 as MDHEN and CDR2 as SYDVKM. Trimming pared 6 bases from V and 5 bases from J, leaving 16 bases between. This CDR3 is 14 amino acids long.

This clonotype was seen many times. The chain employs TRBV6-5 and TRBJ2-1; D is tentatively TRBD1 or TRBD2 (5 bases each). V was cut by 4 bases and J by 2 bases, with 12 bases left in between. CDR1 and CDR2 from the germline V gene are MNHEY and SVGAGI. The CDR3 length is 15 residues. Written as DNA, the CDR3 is TGTGCCAGCAGTTCCTCCGGGACCACCTACAATGAGCAGTTCTTC. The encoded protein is CASSSSGTTYNEQFF.

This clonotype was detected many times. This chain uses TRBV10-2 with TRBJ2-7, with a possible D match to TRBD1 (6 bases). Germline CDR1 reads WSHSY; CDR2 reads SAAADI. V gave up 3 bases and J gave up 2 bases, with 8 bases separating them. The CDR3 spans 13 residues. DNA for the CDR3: TGCGCCAGCAGTGACAGGGGCCCCTACGAGCAGTACTTC. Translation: CASSDRGPYEQYF.

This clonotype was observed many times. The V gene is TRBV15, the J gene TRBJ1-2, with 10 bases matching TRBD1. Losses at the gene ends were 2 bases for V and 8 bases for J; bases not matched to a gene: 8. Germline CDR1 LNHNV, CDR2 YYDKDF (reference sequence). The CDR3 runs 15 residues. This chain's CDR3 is CATSRTRQGADGYTF. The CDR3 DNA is TGTGCCACCAGCAGAACAAGACAGGGGGCTGACGGCTACACCTTC.

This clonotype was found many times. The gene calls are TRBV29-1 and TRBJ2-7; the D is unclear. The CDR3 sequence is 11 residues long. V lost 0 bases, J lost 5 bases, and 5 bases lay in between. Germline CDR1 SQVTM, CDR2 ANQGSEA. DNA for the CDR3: TGCAGCGTTGAAGATCTAAACGAGCAGTACTTC. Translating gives CSVEDLNEQYF.

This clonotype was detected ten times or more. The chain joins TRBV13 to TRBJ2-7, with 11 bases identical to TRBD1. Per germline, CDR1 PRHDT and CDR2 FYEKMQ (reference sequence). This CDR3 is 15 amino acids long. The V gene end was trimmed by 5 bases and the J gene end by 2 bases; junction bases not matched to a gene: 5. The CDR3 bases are TGTGCCAGCAGCATTCCGGGACAGGGGGCCTACGAGCAGTACTTC. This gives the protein CASSIPGQGAYEQYF.

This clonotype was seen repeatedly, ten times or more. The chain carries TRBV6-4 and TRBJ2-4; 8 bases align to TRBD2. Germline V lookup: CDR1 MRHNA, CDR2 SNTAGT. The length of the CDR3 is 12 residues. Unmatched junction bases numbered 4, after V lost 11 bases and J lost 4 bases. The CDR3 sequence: CAAGGPKNIQYF. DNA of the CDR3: TGTGCCGCGGGGGGCCCGAAAAACATTCAGTACTTC.

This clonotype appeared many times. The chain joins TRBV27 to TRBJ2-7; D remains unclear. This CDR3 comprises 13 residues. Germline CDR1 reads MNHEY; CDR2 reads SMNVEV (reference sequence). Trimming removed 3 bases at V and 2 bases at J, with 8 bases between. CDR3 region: CASSFNLAYEQYF. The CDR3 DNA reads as TGTGCCAGCAGTTTTAACTTGGCCTACGAGCAGTACTTC.

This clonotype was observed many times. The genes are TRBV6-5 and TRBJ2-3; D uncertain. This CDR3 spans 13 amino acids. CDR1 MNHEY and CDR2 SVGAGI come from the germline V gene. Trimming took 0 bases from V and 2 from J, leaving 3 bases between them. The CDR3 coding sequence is TGTGCCAGCAGTTACTCGAACACAGATACGCAGTATTTT. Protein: CASSYSNTDTQYF.

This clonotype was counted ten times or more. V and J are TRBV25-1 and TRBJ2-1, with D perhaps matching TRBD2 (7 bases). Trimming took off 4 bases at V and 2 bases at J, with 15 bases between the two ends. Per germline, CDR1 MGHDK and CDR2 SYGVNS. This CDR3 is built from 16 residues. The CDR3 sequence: CASSGMGGRTYNEQFF. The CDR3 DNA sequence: TGTGCCAGCAGTGGGATGGGGGGGCGGACCTACAATGAGCAGTTCTTC. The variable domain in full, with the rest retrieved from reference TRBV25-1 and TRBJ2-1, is EADIYQTPRYLVIGTGKKITLECSQTMGHDKMYWYQQDPGMELHLIHYSYGVNSTEKGDLSSESTVSRIRTEHFPLTLESARPSHTSQYLCASSGMGGRTYNEQFFGPGTRLTVL.

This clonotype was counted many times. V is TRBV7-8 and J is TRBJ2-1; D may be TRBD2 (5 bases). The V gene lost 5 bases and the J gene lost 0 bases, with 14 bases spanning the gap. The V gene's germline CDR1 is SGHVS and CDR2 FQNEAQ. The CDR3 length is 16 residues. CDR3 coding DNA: TGTGCCAGCAGCCCAGTGGAGGCTAGCTCCTACAATGAGCAGTTCTTC. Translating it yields CASSPVEASSYNEQFF.

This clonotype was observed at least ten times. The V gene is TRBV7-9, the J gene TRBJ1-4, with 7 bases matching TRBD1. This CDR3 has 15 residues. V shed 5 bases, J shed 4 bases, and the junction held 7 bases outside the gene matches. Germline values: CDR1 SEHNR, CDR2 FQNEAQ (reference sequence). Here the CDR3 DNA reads TGTGCCAGCAGCCGAGGACAGGAGCTTAATGAAAAACTGTTTTTT. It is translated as CASSRGQELNEKLFF.